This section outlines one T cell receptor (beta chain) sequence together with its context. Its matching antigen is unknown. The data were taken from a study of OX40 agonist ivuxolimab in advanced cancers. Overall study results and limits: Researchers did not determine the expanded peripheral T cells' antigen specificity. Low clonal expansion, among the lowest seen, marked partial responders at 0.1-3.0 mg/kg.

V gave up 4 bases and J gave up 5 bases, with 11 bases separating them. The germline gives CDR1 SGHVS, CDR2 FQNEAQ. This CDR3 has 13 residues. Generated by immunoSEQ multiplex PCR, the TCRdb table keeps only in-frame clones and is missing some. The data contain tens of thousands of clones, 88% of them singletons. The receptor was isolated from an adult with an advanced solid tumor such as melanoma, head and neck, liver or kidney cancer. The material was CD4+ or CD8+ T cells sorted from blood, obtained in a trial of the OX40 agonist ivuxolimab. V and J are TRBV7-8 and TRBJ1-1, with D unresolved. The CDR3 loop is CASSSRTGTEAFF. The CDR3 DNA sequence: TGTGCCAGCAGCTCCAGGACTGGAACTGAAGCTTTCTTT.